Presented here are 23 T cell receptor beta chains from one specimen sequenced in a study of T cell responses to AZD1222 COVID-19 vaccine. Sequenced by immunoSEQ multiplex PCR; TCRdb stores in-frame clones only, minus some. The sample includes 160,000 or so clones, roughly 92% seen only once; the top ten take 5.1%. The source was peripheral blood, collected 28 days after the second AZD1222 dose. The receptor source for this set is an adult who received the AZD1222 COVID-19 vaccine.

This clone was observed a single time. The chain combines TRBV12-5 with TRBJ2-2; no clear D gene. Trimming took 3 bases from V and 1 from J, leaving 3 bases between them. CDR1 is LGHNT, CDR2 FRNRAP, per germline. This CDR3 contains 13 residues. The CDR3 nucleotides are TGTGCTAGTGGTTTCAGGAACACCGGGGAGCTGTTTTTT. Its translation: CASGFRNTGELFF.

J is TRBJ2-1 and V is TRBV20-1, with TRBD2 matching over 7 bases. Trimming cost V 5 bases and J 9 bases; bases outside gene matches: 1. Germline V gene lookup returns CDR1 DFQATT and CDR2 SNEGSKA (reference sequence). This CDR3 region has 10 residues. CDR3 sequence: CSAPSGEQFF. Written as DNA, the CDR3 is TGCAGTGCTCCTAGCGGTGAGCAGTTCTTC.

This clone appeared once. This chain joins TRBV6-5 and TRBJ1-2, with TRBD1 as a possible D gene (6 bases). The germline gives CDR1 MNHEY, CDR2 SVGAGI. V was shortened by 5 bases and J by 0 bases, with 13 bases between the two germline ends. CDR3 length: 15 residues. The CDR3 is CASSPTGRSNYGYTF. CDR3 in DNA: TGTGCCAGCAGTCCGACAGGACGATCTAACTATGGCTACACCTTC.

This clone was counted between two and nine times. The CDR3 DNA reads as TGTGCCAGCAGTTACTCACTGTATGGCTACACCTTC. Its protein product is CASSYSLYGYTF. This chain uses TRBV6-2 or TRBV6-3 with TRBJ1-2, with no clear D. Germline values: CDR1 MNHEY, CDR2 SVGEGT. V was clipped by 0 bases and J by 5 bases, with 4 bases between them. There are 12 residues in the CDR3.

This chain connects TRBV5-6 to TRBJ2-1; 7 nucleotides match TRBD1. There are 17 residues in the CDR3. J lost 4 bases, V lost 2 bases, and 12 bases had no gene match. Germline CDR1 reads SGHDT; CDR2 reads YYEEEE. The DNA for the CDR3 is TGTGCCAGCAGCTTAATCACAGGGGACGTACCGTACAATGAGCAGTTCTTC. Amino acids: CASSLITGDVPYNEQFF.

The chain has TRBV2 and TRBJ2-2; no firm D call. The CDR3 contains 14 residues. Germline CDR1 is SNHLY and CDR2 is FYNNEI. V lost 3 bases and J lost 1, with 6 bases in between. This chain's CDR3 is CASSDVGNTGELFF. CDR3 nucleotide sequence: TGTGCCAGCAGTGATGTGGGGAACACCGGGGAGCTGTTTTTT.

The V and J genes are TRBV7-9 and TRBJ1-2; no clear D. The length of the CDR3 is 14 residues. V was shortened by 2 bases and J by 8 bases, with 15 bases between the two germline ends. Germline CDR1 reads SEHNR; CDR2 reads FQNEAQ (reference sequence). The CDR3 DNA reads as TGTGCCAGCAGCTTAAACGGTAACCGATGGGGCTACACCTTC. Translating it yields CASSLNGNRWGYTF.

This CDR3 is CASSRGGVSTDTQYF. The CDR3 DNA follows: TGTGCCAGCAGTCGCGGAGGAGTTAGCACAGATACGCAGTATTTT. V and J are TRBV6-5 and TRBJ2-3; D might be TRBD2 (5 bases). Trimming pared 5 bases from V and 0 bases from J, leaving 12 bases between. CDR1 is MNHEY and CDR2 is SVGAGI in the germline V gene. The CDR3 is 15 amino acids.

This clone was detected only once. The chain is built from TRBV30 and TRBJ1-6, with D maybe TRBD1 (6 bases). CDR3 size: 16 residues. V was cut by 1 base and J by 9 bases, with 19 bases left in between. Germline V gene sequence: CDR1 GTSNPN, CDR2 SVGIG (reference sequence). The CDR3 reads CAWSGVPGTTISPLHF. The CDR3, as DNA: TGTGCCTGGAGTGGAGTTCCCGGGACAACTATTTCACCCCTCCACTTT.

V is TRBV10-3 and J is TRBJ2-1; TRBD1 agrees at 7 bases. Germline V CDR1 and CDR2: ENHRY, SYGVKD. The CDR3 totals 16 residues. After removal of 3 bases from V and 4 bases from J, the junction contained 9 bases not matched to a gene. CDR3 residues: CAISDSGTDRYNEQFF. In DNA, the CDR3 is TGTGCCATCAGTGATTCCGGGACAGACAGATACAATGAGCAGTTCTTC.

This chain connects TRBV19 to TRBJ1-5; D not resolved. The CDR3 has 14 residues. In germline, CDR1 is LNHDA, CDR2 SQIVND (reference sequence). V dropped 4 bases and J dropped 3 bases, with 10 bases sitting between them. CDR3 sequence (DNA): TGTGCCAGTAGTAGCCAGGCTCCCAATCAGCCCCAGCATTTT. This encodes CASSSQAPNQPQHF.

Regarding this clone: This sample also contains other DNA sequences that code for the same CDR3. The V gene is TRBV3-1 (or the pseudogene TRBV3-2), the J gene TRBJ1-2; the D is unclear. Germline loops: CDR1 LGHDT, CDR2 YNNKEL (reference sequence). Trimming shortened V by 0 bases and J by 4 bases, and 3 bases separated the two germline ends. CDR3 length: 12 amino acids. The CDR3 region has the DNA TGTGCCAGCAGCCAAGAGGTCTATGGCTACACCTTC. It yields the protein CASSQEVYGYTF.

The chain combines TRBV11-2 with TRBJ1-3, with TRBD1 matching over 9 bases. The V and J ends lost 6 bases and 4 bases, in that order; junction bases with no gene match: 4. Germline lookup yields CDR1 SGHAT and CDR2 FQNNGV. The CDR3 has 14 amino acids. The DNA for the CDR3 is TGTGCCAGCAGAAACAGGGGGCGCGGAAACACCATATATTTT. This codes for CASRNRGRGNTIYF.

This clone was seen just once. This sequence joins TRBV7-3 and TRBJ2-3; 10 nucleotides line up with TRBD2. The germline V gene encodes CDR1 SGHTA and CDR2 FQGTGA. The junction had 5 bases not matched to a gene; V was cut back by 6 bases and J by 2 bases. The CDR3 runs 15 residues. CDR3: CASSRGLADTDTQYF. The CDR3 DNA follows: TGTGCCAGCAGTCGAGGACTAGCGGACACAGATACGCAGTATTTT.

The chain joins TRBV4-1 to TRBJ1-5, with unresolved D. Germline CDR1 and CDR2: MGHRA and YSYEKL. The CDR3 has 15 residues. V lost 1 base and J lost 5, with 12 bases in between. CDR3 nucleotides: TGCGCCAGCAGCCAAGGGCAGTTTTCCGATCAGCCCCAGCATTTT. Protein product: CASSQGQFSDQPQHF.

CDR3 protein: CASSHKDGWGEQYF. CDR3 coding DNA: TGTGCCAGCAGCCATAAGGACGGCTGGGGGGAGCAGTACTTC. The chain employs TRBV3-1 (or the pseudogene TRBV3-2) and TRBJ2-7, with D possibly being TRBD1 or TRBD2 (5 bases each). This CDR3 region has 14 residues. The V gene's germline CDR1 is LGHDT and CDR2 YNNKEL (reference sequence). V was shortened by 3 bases and J by 7 bases, with 16 bases between the two germline ends.

This rearrangement joins TRBV20-1 to TRBJ2-1; unclear D gene. Germline loops: CDR1 DFQATT, CDR2 SNEGSKA (reference sequence). CDR3 size: 11 residues. V gave up 6 bases and J gave up 4 bases, with 7 bases separating them. Written as DNA, the CDR3 is TGCAGTGCCAGAATTTACAATGAGCAGTTCTTC. Translated, it gives CSARIYNEQFF.

The gene calls are TRBV2 and TRBJ1-1; no definite D call. In germline, CDR1 is SNHLY, CDR2 FYNNEI. This CDR3 is built from 12 residues. The V gene lost 11 bases and the J gene lost 4 bases, with 14 bases spanning the gap. As DNA, the CDR3 is TGTGCCTCCCATCTGGTATTCACTGAAGCTTTCTTT. This sequence encodes CASHLVFTEAFF.

The V and J genes are TRBV12-5 and TRBJ2-1; 15 bases agree with TRBD2. The V gene's germline CDR1 is LGHNT and CDR2 FRNRAP. The CDR3 has 21 residues. V trimming: 1 base; J trimming: 0 bases; junction bases outside the gene matches: 10. This chain's CDR3 is CASGLGYPGLAGGSSYNEQFF. As DNA, the CDR3 is TGTGCTAGTGGTTTGGGTTACCCGGGACTAGCGGGAGGATCCTCCTACAATGAGCAGTTCTTC.

The gene calls are TRBV2 and TRBJ1-2; 9 positions agree with TRBD1. CDR1 and CDR2 (germline): SNHLY, FYNNEI. The CDR3 loop spans 12 amino acids. The J segment lost 12 bases and the V segment lost 6 bases, leaving 8 bases of the junction unmatched. CDR3 in DNA: TGTGCCAGCAGAATCAGACAGGGGGAGCACACCTTC. It translates to CASRIRQGEHTF.

In regard to this clone: The junction and the germline gene differ at one end; a read error may be behind it. The chain couples TRBV2 to TRBJ2-5; D gene uncertain. The germline gives CDR1 SNHLY, CDR2 FYNNEI. The CDR3 length is 10 residues. CDR3 nucleotide sequence: TGTGCCAGCAGTACTCGGGCCCCCCACTTC. Translated: CASSTRAPHF.

The chain carries TRBV5-5 and TRBJ2-4; D may be TRBD1 or TRBD2 (5 bases each). V gave up 3 bases and J gave up 0 bases, with 13 bases separating them. CDR1 is SGHKS, CDR2 YYEKEE, per germline (reference sequence). The CDR3 sequence is 16 residues long. CDR3 residues: CASSWTGTGAKNIQYF. The CDR3 nucleotides are TGTGCCAGCAGCTGGACCGGGACGGGAGCCAAAAACATTCAGTACTTC.

The chain combines TRBV2 with TRBJ1-3; D unclear. Germline assignment: CDR1 SNHLY and CDR2 FYNNEI. The germline V and J ends were trimmed by 3 bases and 2 bases, with 14 bases remaining between them. The CDR3 has 16 residues. The CDR3 loop reads CASSDEADSTGNTIYF. The CDR3 nucleotides read TGTGCCAGCAGTGACGAAGCGGATTCAACTGGAAACACCATATATTTT. Complete variable domain (other parts from reference TRBV2 and TRBJ1-3): EPEVTQTPSHQVTQMGQEVILRCVPISNHLYFYWYRQILGQKVEFLVSFYNNEISEKSEIFDDQFSVERPDGSNFTLKIRSTKLEDSAMYFCASSDEADSTGNTIYFGEGSWLTVV.